This T cell receptor beta chain was recorded in a study of T cell clusters in autoimmune cytopenias. This clonotype is labeled medium-sized based on frequency. Its antigen remains unknown. The germline V gene encodes CDR1 MNHEY and CDR2 SVGAGI. The CDR3 is 14 amino acids. General study findings and limits: TRB repertoire shifts in secondary cytopenia and chronic lymphocytic leukemia mostly reflected lymphoma, not autoimmunity. Clustering suggested that physiological T cell clusters were missing in primary autoimmune cytopenia patients. Compared with active autoimmune hepatitis patients, healthy donors showed roughly 2.7-fold more exclusive TRB clusters.

TRB was amplified from roughly 250 ng of peripheral blood genomic DNA per sample. TRB was amplified by touch-down multiplex PCR, primer pools A and B combined. TCRdb re-called the multiplex PCR reads; every CDR3 protein appears as one record, without DNA. Recorded for this sample: about 6,000 distinct CDR3 sequences. The sequence was collected from a human donor with an autoimmune cytopenia or autoimmune hepatitis (not recorded which). The specimen was peripheral blood. V and J are TRBV6-5 and TRBJ1-6. The CDR3 here is CASRDNALGSPLHF.